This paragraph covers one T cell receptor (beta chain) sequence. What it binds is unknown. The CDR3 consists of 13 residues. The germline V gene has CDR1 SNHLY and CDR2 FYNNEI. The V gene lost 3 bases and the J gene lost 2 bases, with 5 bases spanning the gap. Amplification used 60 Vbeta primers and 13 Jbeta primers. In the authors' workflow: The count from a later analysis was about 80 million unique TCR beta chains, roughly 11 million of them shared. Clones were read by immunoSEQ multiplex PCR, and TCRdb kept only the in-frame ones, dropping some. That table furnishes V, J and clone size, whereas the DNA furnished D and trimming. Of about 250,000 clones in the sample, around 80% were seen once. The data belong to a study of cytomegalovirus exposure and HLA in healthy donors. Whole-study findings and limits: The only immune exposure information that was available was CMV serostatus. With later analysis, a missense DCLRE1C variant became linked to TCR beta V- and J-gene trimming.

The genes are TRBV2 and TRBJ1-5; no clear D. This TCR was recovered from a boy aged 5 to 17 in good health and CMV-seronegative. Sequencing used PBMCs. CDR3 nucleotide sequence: TGTGCCAGCAGTGACGGGGGCAATCAGCCCCAGCATTTT. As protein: CASSDGGNQPQHF.